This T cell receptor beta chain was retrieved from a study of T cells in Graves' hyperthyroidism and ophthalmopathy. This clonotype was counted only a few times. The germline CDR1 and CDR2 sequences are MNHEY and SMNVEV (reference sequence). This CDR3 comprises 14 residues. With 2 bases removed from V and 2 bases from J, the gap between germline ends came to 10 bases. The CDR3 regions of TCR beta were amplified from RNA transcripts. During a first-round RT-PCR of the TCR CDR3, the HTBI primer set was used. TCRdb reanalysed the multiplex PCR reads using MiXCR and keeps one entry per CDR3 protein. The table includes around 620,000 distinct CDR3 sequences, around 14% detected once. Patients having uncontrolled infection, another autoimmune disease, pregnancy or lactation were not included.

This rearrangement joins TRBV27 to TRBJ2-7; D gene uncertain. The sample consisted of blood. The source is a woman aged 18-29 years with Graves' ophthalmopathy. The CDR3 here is CASSLESSAYEQYF. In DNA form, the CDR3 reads TGTGCCAGCAGTTTAGAATCCTCGGCCTACGAGCAGTACTTC.